The 5 T cell receptor beta chains below were found in one sample sequenced in a study of cytomegalovirus exposure and HLA in healthy donors. PCR employed 60 Vbeta and 13 Jbeta primers. Produced via immunoSEQ multiplex PCR; TCRdb's table is partial and in-frame only. The sample includes approximately 150,000 clones, around 75% seen only once; the top ten take 2.5% to 3.5%. The specimen was PBMCs. These receptors all stem from a woman aged 25 to 45 in good health and CMV-seronegative.

The CDR3 is CASEGDSPYEQYF. Written as DNA, the CDR3 is TGTGCCAGCGAGGGGGACAGCCCCTACGAGCAGTACTTC. The J gene is TRBJ2-7, the V gene TRBV25-1; the match to TRBD1 covers 7 bases. This CDR3 has 13 residues. V trimming: 8 bases; J trimming: 2 bases; junction bases outside the gene matches: 6. Germline V gene lookup returns CDR1 MGHDK and CDR2 SYGVNS.

This clone appeared a single time. The rearrangement uses TRBV30 and TRBJ2-3; TRBD1 agrees at 7 bases. The V and J ends lost 3 bases and 2 bases, in that order; junction bases with no gene match: 5. The length of the CDR3 is 14 residues. CDR1 GTSNPN and CDR2 SVGIG come from the germline V gene (reference sequence). For the CDR3, the DNA is TGTGCCTGGAGCTGGGACAGATACACAGATACGCAGTATTTT. Its translation: CAWSWDRYTDTQYF.

This rearrangement joins TRBV29-1 to TRBJ2-7; 9 bases are a match to TRBD1. This CDR3 comprises 13 residues. The V segment lost 7 bases and the J segment 6 bases; nucleotides outside the gene matches: 10. Germline V gene data show CDR1 as SQVTM and CDR2 as ANQGSEA. CDR3 protein: CSATTGGEGEQYF. The CDR3 DNA reads TGCAGCGCCACGACAGGGGGAGAAGGCGAGCAGTACTTC.

V and J are TRBV5-1 and TRBJ2-3; D may be TRBD1 (8 bases). CDR1 and CDR2 (germline): SGHRS, YFSETQ. The CDR3 extends over 18 amino acids. V lost 4 bases and J 0 bases, leaving 21 bases between the germline ends. The chain's CDR3 is CASSRGQGGSSSTDTQYF. CDR3 bases: TGCGCCAGCAGCCGTGGACAGGGAGGGAGTTCTAGCACAGATACGCAGTATTTT.

J is TRBJ1-3 and V is TRBV19; TRBD1 is a possible D gene (6 bases). The CDR3 length is 15 residues. CDR1 is LNHDA, CDR2 SQIVND, per germline (reference sequence). Trimming left V 5 bases short and J 3 bases short, with 14 bases between. CDR3 nucleotide sequence: TGTGCCAGTAGTCAAGCCGGGACAAGTGGAAACACCATATATTTT. As protein: CASSQAGTSGNTIYF.